This T cell receptor beta chain came from a study of vaccination and CD4 T cells after COVID-19. Looking at the study overall: Convalescent patients were SARS-CoV-2 positive by nasal swab PCR; nine mild, one severe. Overlapping spike peptides of SARS-CoV-2, HCoV-NL63, HCoV-OC43 and HCoV-229E stimulated the cells.

This CDR3 has 14 residues. In regard to this clonotype: Its antigen is still unknown.

Treatment indicated: approximately nine-day PBMC culture with coronavirus spike peptide pools or control peptides (ViraFEST assay). Peptide pools at approximately 10 ug/ml, together with 7.5 to 10 IU/ml IL-2, were added to cultures of under 2.5 million PBMCs per well. With the Oncomine TCR Beta short-read assay, DNA from cultured CD4+ T cells was sequenced. It was cultured CD4+ T cells from which genomic DNA was extracted. From the PCR reads, TCRdb called clonotypes with MiXCR, one entry per CDR3 protein. The sample yields under 5,000 distinct CDR3 sequences, about 20% seen once. Material for sequencing was CD4+ T cells from blood, cultured in vitro. The rearrangement uses TRBV21-1 and TRBJ1-1; TRBD1 is the table's D call and was not checked against the DNA. TRBV21-1 is marked as a pseudogene. This receptor was taken from a human donor who had recovered from COVID-19. CDR3 DNA sequence: TGTGCCAGCAGTTCCAAGGCCCCAGAAACTGAAGCTTTCTTT. Protein product: CASSSKAPETEAFF.